This T cell receptor beta chain was identified during a study of breast tumors, draining lymph nodes, adjacent tissues (dated by TCRdb to between 2015 and 2016). Looking at the study overall: Breast cancer patients provided tumor, adjacent nontumor tissue and axillary lymph nodes, and the study compared the TCR beta repertoires across these three sources. The study aimed to assess the relationships and possible T-cell exchange between tumor, surrounding tissue and draining lymph node repertoires in human breast cancer. What the research found in general, with its limitations: T-cell repertoire diversity in tumors was found to be lower than in lymph nodes but higher than in nontumor tissue, and preferential V and J gene usage was observed. The conclusion that tumor T cells originate in lymph nodes was presented as consistent with a hypothesis rather than as directly demonstrated. A scenario in which most tumor T cells derive from the lymph node and then expand within tumor tissue was judged to be consistent with the data. The similarity between tumor and nontumor tissue repertoires was significantly greater in luminal-like breast cancer than in basal-like breast cancer.

The sample was run on an Illumina HiSeq 2000. TCR beta chain libraries were generated through multiplex PCR amplification. The amplified TCR beta chain products were analyzed by high-throughput sequencing. TCRdb took the public reads, trimmed them with fastp at Q25, ran MiXCR for clone calling and kept in-frame beta chains. Merged by CDR3 protein, the rows form single entries marked with the most common genes and DNA. A total of about 100,000 distinct CDR3 sequences appear in this sample, approximately 21% of them only once. The ten largest make up roughly 1.2% of the sample. Lymph node samples came from the axillary draining lymph nodes of breast cancer patients. Trimming removed 8 bases from V and 0 bases from J, leaving 7 bases between the germline ends. Per the germline V gene, MDHEN is the CDR1 and SYDVKM is the CDR2. The CDR3 sequence holds 12 residues, the cysteine and phenylalanine included. Here the CDR3 DNA is all that survives: 36 bases in frame from base 1.

At least ten counts were recorded for this clonotype. Its recognized antigen is unknown. Within one base of it there is no much larger clone, and no base qualities were kept. Source material: axillary lymph node tissue. Here the chain combines TRBV28 and TRBJ1-2, with TRBD1 perhaps the D gene, on 6 matching bases. The TCR was taken from a female donor with breast cancer. Some clones in this sample may be carry-over from other donors' samples. The nucleotide sequence reads TGTGCCAGCGGGACATCTAACTATGGCTACACCTTC. Translated, this gives CASGTSNYGYTF.